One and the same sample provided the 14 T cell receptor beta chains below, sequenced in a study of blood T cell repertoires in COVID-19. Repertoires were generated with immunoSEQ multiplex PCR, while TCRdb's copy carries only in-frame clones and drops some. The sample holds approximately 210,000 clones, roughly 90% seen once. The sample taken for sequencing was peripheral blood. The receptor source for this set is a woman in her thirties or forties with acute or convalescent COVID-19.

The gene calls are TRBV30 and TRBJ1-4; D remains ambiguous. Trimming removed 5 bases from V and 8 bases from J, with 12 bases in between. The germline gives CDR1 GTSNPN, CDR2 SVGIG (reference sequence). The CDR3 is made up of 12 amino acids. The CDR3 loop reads CAWGLGGEKLFF. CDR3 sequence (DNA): TGTGCCTGGGGACTGGGAGGGGAAAAACTGTTTTTT.

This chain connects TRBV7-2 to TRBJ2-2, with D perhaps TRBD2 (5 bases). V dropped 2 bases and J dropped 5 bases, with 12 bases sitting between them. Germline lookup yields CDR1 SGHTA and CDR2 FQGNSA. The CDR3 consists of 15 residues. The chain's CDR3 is CASSLRGRDTGELFF. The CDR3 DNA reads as TGTGCCAGCAGCTTACGGGGAAGGGATACCGGGGAGCTGTTTTTT.

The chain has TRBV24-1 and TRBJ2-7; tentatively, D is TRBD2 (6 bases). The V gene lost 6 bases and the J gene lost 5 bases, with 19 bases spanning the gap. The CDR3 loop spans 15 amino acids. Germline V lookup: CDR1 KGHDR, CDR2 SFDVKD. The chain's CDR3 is CATSRAGRRVDEQYV. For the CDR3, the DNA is TGTGCCACCAGTCGCGCCGGCAGGAGGGTCGACGAGCAGTACGTC.

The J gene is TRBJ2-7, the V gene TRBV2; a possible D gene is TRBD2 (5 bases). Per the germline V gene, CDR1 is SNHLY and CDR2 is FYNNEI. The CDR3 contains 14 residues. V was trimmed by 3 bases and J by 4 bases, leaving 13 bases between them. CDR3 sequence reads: CASSDSVGVYEQYV. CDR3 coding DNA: TGTGCCAGCAGTGATAGTGTCGGGGTTTACGAGCAGTACGTC.

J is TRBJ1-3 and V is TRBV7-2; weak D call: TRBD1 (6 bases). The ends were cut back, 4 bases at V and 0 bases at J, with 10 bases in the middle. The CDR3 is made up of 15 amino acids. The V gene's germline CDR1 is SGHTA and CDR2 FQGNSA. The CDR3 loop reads CASSSRTASGNTIYF. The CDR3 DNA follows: TGTGCCAGCAGCTCTCGGACAGCCTCTGGAAACACCATATATTTT.

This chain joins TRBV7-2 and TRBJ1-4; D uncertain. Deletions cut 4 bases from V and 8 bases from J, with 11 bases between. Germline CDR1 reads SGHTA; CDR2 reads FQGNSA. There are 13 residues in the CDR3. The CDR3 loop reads CASSSTQLEKLFF. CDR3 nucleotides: TGTGCCAGCAGCTCAACACAATTGGAAAAACTGTTTTTT.

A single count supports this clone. The CDR3 nucleotides are TGCGCCAGCAGCCCCAGGGTTCTGGGAGGACAGCCCCAGCATTTT. It codes for CASSPRVLGGQPQHF. The chain carries TRBV4-1 and TRBJ1-5, with D perhaps matching TRBD1 (5 bases). The V gene lost 4 bases and the J gene lost 7 bases, with 17 bases spanning the gap. The CDR3 sequence is 15 residues long. Germline CDR1 is MGHRA and CDR2 is YSYEKL.

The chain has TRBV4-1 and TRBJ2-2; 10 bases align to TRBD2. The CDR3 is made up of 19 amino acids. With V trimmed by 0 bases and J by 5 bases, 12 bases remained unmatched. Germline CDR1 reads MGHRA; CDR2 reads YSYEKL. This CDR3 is CASSQESSGGRGWTGELFF. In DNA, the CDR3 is TGCGCCAGCAGCCAAGAGTCTAGCGGGGGCCGGGGGTGGACCGGGGAGCTGTTTTTT.

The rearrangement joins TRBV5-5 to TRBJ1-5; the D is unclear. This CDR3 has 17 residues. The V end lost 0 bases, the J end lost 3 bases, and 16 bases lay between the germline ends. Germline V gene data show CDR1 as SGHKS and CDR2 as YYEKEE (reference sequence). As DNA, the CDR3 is TGTGCCAGCAGCTTGGGATTCTTTGGCAGTCTCAATCAGCCCCAGCATTTT. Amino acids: CASSLGFFGSLNQPQHF.

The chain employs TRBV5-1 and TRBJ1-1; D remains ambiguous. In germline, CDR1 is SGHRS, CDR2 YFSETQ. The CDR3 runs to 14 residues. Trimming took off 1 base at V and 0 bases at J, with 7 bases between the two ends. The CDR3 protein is CASSLLQMNTEAFF. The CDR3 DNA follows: TGCGCCAGCAGCTTGCTACAGATGAACACTGAAGCTTTCTTT.

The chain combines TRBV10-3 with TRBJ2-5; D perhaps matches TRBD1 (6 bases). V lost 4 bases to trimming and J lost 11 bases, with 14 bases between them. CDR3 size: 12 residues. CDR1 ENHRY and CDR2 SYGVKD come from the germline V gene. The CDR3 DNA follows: TGTGCCATCAGTGTCGAGCAGGGGAATCAGTACTTC. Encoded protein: CAISVEQGNQYF.

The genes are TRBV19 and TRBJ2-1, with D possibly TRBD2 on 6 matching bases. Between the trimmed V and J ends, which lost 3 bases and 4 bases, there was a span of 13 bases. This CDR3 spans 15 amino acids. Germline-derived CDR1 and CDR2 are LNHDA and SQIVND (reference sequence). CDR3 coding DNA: TGTGCCAGTAGTATTAACGGGGGACCATACAATGAGCAGTTCTTC. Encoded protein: CASSINGGPYNEQFF.

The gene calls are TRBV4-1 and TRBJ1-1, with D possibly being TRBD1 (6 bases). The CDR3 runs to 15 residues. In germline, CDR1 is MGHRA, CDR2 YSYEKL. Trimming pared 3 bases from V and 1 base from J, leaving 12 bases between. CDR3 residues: CASSHPDRANTEAFF. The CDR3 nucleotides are TGCGCCAGCAGCCATCCGGACAGAGCGAACACTGAAGCTTTCTTT.

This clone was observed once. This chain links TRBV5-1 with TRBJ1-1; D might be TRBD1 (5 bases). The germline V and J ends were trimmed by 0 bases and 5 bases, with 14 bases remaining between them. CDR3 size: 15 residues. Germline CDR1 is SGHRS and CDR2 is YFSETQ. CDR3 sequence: CASSLGLGGETEAFF. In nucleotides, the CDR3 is TGCGCCAGCAGCTTGGGGTTGGGGGGAGAAACTGAAGCTTTCTTT.